The 25 T cell receptor beta chains in this list originate from one sample, sequenced in a study of T cells after yellow fever vaccination. Each CDR3 protein gets one entry after TCRdb re-called the 5' RACE reads with MiXCR. The sample holds 200,000 to 250,000 distinct CDR3 sequences; less than 3.5% are singletons and the top ten take 3.2%. Sequencing was performed on CD4+ T cells sorted from PBMCs, taken 10 days after the yellow fever booster vaccination. Receptors were obtained from a young man who received the YFV17D yellow fever vaccine.

This clonotype was seen only a few times. This sequence joins TRBV20-1 and TRBJ2-2; 8 bases align to TRBD2. V shed 0 bases, J shed 6 bases, and the junction held 6 bases outside the gene matches. Germline CDR1 and CDR2: DFQATT and SNEGSKA (reference sequence). The CDR3 contains 15 residues. As DNA, the CDR3 is TGCAGTGCTAGAGATCGACGGGGGGGCGCCGGGGAGCTGTTTTTT. Its protein is CSARDRRGGAGELFF.

This clonotype showed up many times. The V call is TRBV5-1, the J call TRBJ1-4; 7 bases align to TRBD1. Trimming at V came to 2 bases and at J to 0 bases, leaving 4 bases not matched to a gene. The CDR3 length is 16 residues. In germline, CDR1 is SGHRS, CDR2 YFSETQ. CDR3 protein: CASSLTGAATNEKLFF. In DNA form, the CDR3 reads TGCGCCAGCAGCTTAACAGGGGCGGCAACTAATGAAAAACTGTTTTTT.

This clonotype was seen many times. The J gene is TRBJ2-5, the V gene TRBV7-6; D is perhaps TRBD1 or TRBD2 (7 bases each). V was cut by 6 bases and J by 4 bases, with 30 bases left in between. The CDR3 covers 19 residues. CDR1 is SGHVS and CDR2 is FNYEAQ in the germline V gene. The DNA for the CDR3 is TGTGCCAGCAGGGACGTACTGAGGGGGCGAGCGGGGAGGGGAGAGACCCAGTACTTC. Its protein product is CASRDVLRGRAGRGETQYF.

This clonotype was detected only a few times. The genes are TRBV24-1 and TRBJ2-1; D is uncertain. Deletions cut 1 base from V and 0 bases from J, with 9 bases between. There are 16 residues in the CDR3. Germline V gene sequence: CDR1 KGHDR, CDR2 SFDVKD. DNA of the CDR3: TGTGCCACCAGTGATTTAGGGCGGAGCTCCTACAATGAGCAGTTCTTC. Amino acids: CATSDLGRSSYNEQFF.

This clonotype has a count of ten or more. This chain connects TRBV6-1 to TRBJ2-7, with D perhaps matching TRBD1 (5 bases). V was shortened by 1 base and J by 2 bases, with 9 bases between the two germline ends. This CDR3 comprises 14 residues. Germline CDR1 MNHNS, CDR2 SASEGT. CDR3 sequence reads: CASSEEGPTYEQYF. In nucleotides, the CDR3 is TGTGCCAGCAGTGAAGAGGGGCCGACCTACGAGCAGTACTTC.

In its sample, this clonotype was seen many times. CDR3 nucleotides: TGCAGTGCTAGAGGAAATACTCGGTCGAACACCGGGGAGCTGTTTTTT. Its protein product is CSARGNTRSNTGELFF. The rearrangement joins TRBV20-1 to TRBJ2-2; no firm D call. Germline V gene data show CDR1 as DFQATT and CDR2 as SNEGSKA (reference sequence). The CDR3 has 16 residues. With 1 base removed from V and 0 bases from J, the gap between germline ends came to 12 bases.

This chain links TRBV19 with TRBJ2-7; the D is unclear. CDR1 LNHDA and CDR2 SQIVND come from the germline V gene (reference sequence). This CDR3 comprises 14 residues. V dropped 1 base and J dropped 0 bases, with 7 bases sitting between them. CDR3 loop: CASSIGGVSYEQYF. The CDR3, as DNA: TGTGCCAGTAGTATAGGCGGAGTCTCCTACGAGCAGTACTTC.

Many counts were recorded for this clonotype. This chain links TRBV6-2 or TRBV6-3 with TRBJ2-3; 11 bases are shared with TRBD2. Germline V CDR1 and CDR2: MNHEY, SVGEGT. CDR3 length equals 19 residues. The ends lost 6 bases at V and 2 bases at J; junction bases unmatched: 16. In DNA form, the CDR3 reads TGTGCCAGCAGCCGTCTTACTAGCGGGGGCCCTAGCATCACAGATACGCAGTATTTT. Its translation is CASSRLTSGGPSITDTQYF.

This clonotype was counted ten times or more. The genes are TRBV5-1 and TRBJ1-2; a weak D match, TRBD1 (5 bases). The CDR3 is 16 amino acids. The V gene lost 2 bases and the J gene lost 1 base, with 15 bases spanning the gap. Germline CDR1 and CDR2: SGHRS and YFSETQ. DNA for the CDR3: TGCGCCAGCAGCTTTAATTCGGGACGGTATAACTATGGCTACACCTTC. It specifies CASSFNSGRYNYGYTF.

V is TRBV5-1 and J is TRBJ1-4; unclear D gene. Trimming removed 4 bases from V and 4 bases from J, with 14 bases in between. Germline V lookup: CDR1 SGHRS, CDR2 YFSETQ. This CDR3 has 15 amino acids. The CDR3 region is CASSPRRANNEKLFF. The CDR3, as DNA: TGCGCCAGCAGCCCTCGCCGAGCCAATAATGAAAAACTGTTTTTT.

The chain is built from TRBV7-2 and TRBJ2-5; possibly TRBD1 for D (5 bases). This CDR3 is built from 16 residues. V lost 5 bases and J 4 bases, leaving 20 bases between the germline ends. CDR1 is SGHTA and CDR2 is FQGNSA in the germline V gene. The CDR3 here is CASSLPWAGMGETQYF. The CDR3 DNA reads TGTGCCAGCAGCCTCCCCTGGGCAGGGATGGGAGAGACCCAGTACTTC.

This clonotype was observed at least ten times. This chain links TRBV3-1 with TRBJ2-3, with D uncertain. The germline gives CDR1 LGHDT, CDR2 YNNKEL (reference sequence). Trimming cost V 5 bases and J 3 bases, with 18 bases left between them. The CDR3 consists of 16 residues. CDR3 nucleotides: TGTGCCAGCAGCTACCAAAGGGCTAGTGGTACAGATACGCAGTATTTT. Residues: CASSYQRASGTDTQYF.

This clonotype was observed a few times. The chain carries TRBV6-1 and TRBJ1-2; maybe TRBD1 (5 bases). V lost 7 bases and J 4 bases, leaving 16 bases between the germline ends. CDR1 and CDR2 (germline): MNHNS, SASEGT. The CDR3 length is 14 residues. CDR3 sequence: CASTPGGHLYGYTF. CDR3 bases: TGTGCCAGCACCCCGGGTGGACACCTCTATGGCTACACCTTC.

There are a few counts of this clonotype. The J gene is TRBJ1-6, the V gene TRBV10-3; tentative D call: TRBD1 (5 bases). V was trimmed by 3 bases and J by 6 bases, leaving 18 bases between them. Germline V gene data show CDR1 as ENHRY and CDR2 as SYGVKD. The CDR3 runs 17 residues. The CDR3 reads CAISDYPPGAVNSPLHF. CDR3 coding DNA: TGTGCCATCAGTGATTACCCTCCCGGGGCTGTTAATTCACCCCTCCACTTT.

The rearrangement links TRBV20-1 to TRBJ2-7; D could derive from TRBD1 or TRBD2 (5 bases each). This CDR3 has 14 amino acids. CDR1 and CDR2 (germline): DFQATT, SNEGSKA (reference sequence). Trimming pared 5 bases from V and 3 bases from J, leaving 17 bases between. CDR3 residues: CSARASGPHYEQYF. The CDR3 nucleotides are TGCAGTGCTCGCGCCTCGGGACCCCACTACGAGCAGTACTTC.

This chain links TRBV18 with TRBJ2-7; the D is unclear. Trimming cost V 3 bases and J 4 bases, with 16 bases left between them. The CDR3 has 15 residues. CDR1 is KGHSH, CDR2 LQKENI, per germline. CDR3 bases: TGTGCCAGCTCACCGGCTGGTTCGACTTCGTACGAGCAGTACGTC. As protein: CASSPAGSTSYEQYV.

This clonotype appeared many times. The chain is built from TRBV5-1 and TRBJ1-6; the D gene is possibly TRBD1 (6 bases). CDR1 is SGHRS, CDR2 YFSETQ, per germline. The CDR3 is 14 amino acids. With 4 bases removed from V and 5 bases from J, the gap between germline ends came to 10 bases. This CDR3 reads CASSNQGHNSPLHF. In DNA form, the CDR3 reads TGCGCCAGCAGCAATCAGGGGCATAATTCACCCCTCCACTTT.

This clonotype has at least ten counts. The chain employs TRBV6-6 and TRBJ2-1; no clear D. CDR1 and CDR2 (germline): MNHNY, SVGAGI (reference sequence). Trimming left V 5 bases short and J 5 bases short, with 16 bases between. The CDR3 loop spans 15 amino acids. The CDR3 loop is CASSTAQATHNEQFF. The DNA of the CDR3 is TGTGCCAGCAGTACAGCACAAGCTACCCACAATGAGCAGTTCTTC.

V is TRBV5-4 and J is TRBJ1-5, with D unresolved. Germline V lookup: CDR1 SGHNT, CDR2 YYREEE (reference sequence). The CDR3 is 14 residues long. V shed 4 bases and J shed 1 base, with 9 bases lying between them. CDR3 protein: CASSQKGSNQPQHF. The DNA for the CDR3 is TGTGCCAGCAGCCAAAAGGGAAGCAATCAGCCCCAGCATTTT. Complete variable domain (other parts from reference TRBV5-4 and TRBJ1-5): ETGVTQSPTHLIKTRGQQVTLRCSSQSGHNTVSWYQQALGQGPQFIFQYYREEENGRGNFPPRFSGLQFPNYSSELNVNALELDDSALYLCASSQKGSNQPQHFGDGTRLSIL.

This clonotype was observed a handful of times. The J gene is TRBJ1-2, the V gene TRBV4-3; a possible D gene is TRBD1 (5 bases). Germline lookup yields CDR1 LGHNA and CDR2 YSLEER. The CDR3 is 14 amino acids. V was cut by 0 bases and J by 2 bases, with 7 bases left in between. The CDR3 bases are TGCGCCAGCAGCCAAGATCAGGGAAACTATGGCTACACCTTC. Encoded protein: CASSQDQGNYGYTF.

This clonotype was seen a few times. The chain employs TRBV2 and TRBJ2-5; tentatively, D is TRBD2 (6 bases). V gave up 6 bases and J gave up 9 bases, with 11 bases separating them. Germline CDR1 reads SNHLY; CDR2 reads FYNNEI. The CDR3 covers 11 residues. As DNA, the CDR3 is TGTGCCAGCAGCCTCCGGGGGTCCCAGTACTTC. Protein product: CASSLRGSQYF.

This clonotype was recorded a few times. The gene calls are TRBV20-1 and TRBJ2-2; D may match TRBD1 or TRBD2 (5 bases each). CDR3 length: 13 amino acids. Germline CDR1 and CDR2: DFQATT and SNEGSKA (reference sequence). V was pared by 3 bases and J by 4 bases, with 9 bases between. CDR3 sequence (DNA): TGCAGTGCTAGGGGACCCTCCACCGGGGAGCTGTTTTTT. This encodes CSARGPSTGELFF.

The V call is TRBV29-1, the J call TRBJ2-1; no reliable D call. Trimming pared 8 bases from V and 3 bases from J, leaving 8 bases between. The CDR3 length is 11 residues. The germline V gene has CDR1 SQVTM and CDR2 ANQGSEA. CDR3 sequence reads: CSTTNYNEQFF. CDR3 DNA sequence: TGCAGCACTACGAACTACAATGAGCAGTTCTTC.

This clonotype was counted a few times. The chain recombines TRBV3-1 with TRBJ2-7; D may be TRBD1 (6 bases). This CDR3 is built from 14 residues. CDR1 and CDR2 from the germline V gene are LGHDT and YNNKEL (reference sequence). The V end was cut by 1 base, the J end by 3 bases, with 10 bases between. Written as DNA, the CDR3 is TGTGCCAGCAGCCAAGGGTGGGGACACTACGAGCAGTACGTC. Protein: CASSQGWGHYEQYV.

This clonotype occurred many times. V and J are TRBV20-1 and TRBJ1-5; no clear D. This CDR3 has 14 residues. Germline V gives CDR1 DFQATT, CDR2 SNEGSKA (reference sequence). The V end lost 3 bases, the J end lost 0 bases, and 9 bases lay between the germline ends. CDR3 loop: CSARPPISNQPQHF. The CDR3 DNA follows: TGCAGTGCTAGGCCCCCCATTAGCAATCAGCCCCAGCATTTT.